The clone carrying this T cell receptor beta chain came up a few times. The antigen remains undetermined. This sample stems from a study of cytomegalovirus exposure and HLA in healthy donors. This CDR3 is 13 amino acids long. Trimming shortened V by 6 bases and J by 1 base, and 7 bases separated the two germline ends. Germline CDR1 reads MDHEN; CDR2 reads SYDVKM. Findings and caveats of the study: Most TCR sequences showed up rarely, but some public TCRs showed up in many donors.

Vbeta (60) and Jbeta (13) primers were used in the PCR. The table came from immunoSEQ multiplex PCR; TCRdb's copy has only in-frame clones and leaves some out. The sample has about 120,000 clones; 8.5% to 9% are singletons. The rearrangement links TRBV28 to TRBJ1-3; no clear D. The sequence was collected from a woman between 35 and 50 years old in good health and CMV-seropositive. Sequencing input: PBMCs. The CDR3 region is CASRSGSGNTIYF. The DNA for the CDR3 is TGTGCCAGCAGGTCGGGTTCTGGAAACACCATATATTTT. Using reference TRBV28 and TRBJ1-3 for the parts outside the CDR3, the full variable domain is DVKVTQSSRYLVKRTGEKVFLECVQDMDHENMFWYRQDPGLGLRLIYFSYDVKMKEKGDIPEGYSVSREKKERFSLILESASTNQTSMYLCASRSGSGNTIYFGEGSWLTVV.